The 25 T cell receptor beta chains reported below all come from one sample, sequenced in a study of blood T cell repertoires in COVID-19. Produced via immunoSEQ multiplex PCR; TCRdb's table is partial and in-frame only. Of approximately 63,000 clones in the sample, around 87% are singletons; the top ten hold more than 15%. What was sequenced was peripheral blood. Receptor source: a woman aged 55 to 70 with COVID-19, enrolled during active disease.

The chain uses TRBV9 and TRBJ1-4; weak D call: TRBD1 (6 bases). The CDR3 totals 15 residues. V lost 4 bases to trimming and J lost 4 bases, with 14 bases between them. The germline CDR1 and CDR2 sequences are SGDLS and YYNGEE. This CDR3 reads CASSPIGQINEKLFF. As DNA, the CDR3 is TGTGCCAGCAGCCCGATCGGACAGATTAATGAAAAACTGTTTTTT.

The rearrangement joins TRBV24-1 to TRBJ2-7; a possible D gene is TRBD2 (6 bases). This CDR3 has 13 residues. V lost 11 bases to trimming and J lost 2 bases, with 15 bases between them. From germline, CDR1 is KGHDR and CDR2 SFDVKD. The CDR3 sequence: CAIQAGPTYEQYF. Here the CDR3 DNA reads TGTGCCATACAAGCGGGCCCTACCTACGAGCAGTACTTC.

The chain is built from TRBV9 and TRBJ2-3, with D perhaps TRBD2 (6 bases). Germline V gene data show CDR1 as SGDLS and CDR2 as YYNGEE. The CDR3 extends over 14 amino acids. V was cut by 2 bases and J by 3 bases, with 10 bases left in between. Here the CDR3 DNA reads TGTGCCAGCAGCGTGGAGGGCCGGACAGATACGCAGTATTTT. This encodes CASSVEGRTDTQYF.

This chain uses TRBV5-4 with TRBJ2-5; 8 bases align to TRBD1. The V and J ends lost 4 bases and 5 bases, in that order; junction bases with no gene match: 7. Germline values: CDR1 SGHNT, CDR2 YYREEE (reference sequence). The CDR3 runs to 14 residues. The CDR3 DNA sequence: TGTGCCAGCAGCCCAGGACAGGGAAGGGAGACCCAGTACTTC. Protein product: CASSPGQGRETQYF. Full variable domain (outside the CDR3, taken from reference TRBV5-4 and TRBJ2-5): ETGVTQSPTHLIKTRGQQVTLRCSSQSGHNTVSWYQQALGQGPQFIFQYYREEENGRGNFPPRFSGLQFPNYSSELNVNALELDDSALYLCASSPGQGRETQYFGPGTRLLVL.

The chain carries TRBV30 and TRBJ2-7; 7 nucleotides line up with TRBD1. Germline V lookup: CDR1 GTSNPN, CDR2 SVGIG (reference sequence). CDR3 length: 13 amino acids. The ends lost 1 base at V and 2 bases at J; junction bases unmatched: 2. DNA for the CDR3: TGTGCCTGGAGTGCGGGACAGCCCTACGAGCAGTACTTC. The encoded protein is CAWSAGQPYEQYF.

The V call is TRBV7-2, the J call TRBJ1-1, with 7 bases that match TRBD1. The CDR3 has 14 amino acids. From germline, CDR1 is SGHTA and CDR2 FQGNSA. The J segment lost 1 base and the V segment lost 6 bases, leaving 5 bases of the junction unmatched. CDR3 in DNA: TGTGCCAGCAGTAACCGACAGGGGAACACTGAAGCTTTCTTT. Amino acid sequence: CASSNRQGNTEAFF.

The CDR3 region is CASSSRIRSSYNSPLHF. The CDR3 bases are TGTGCCAGCAGCTCACGGATCCGGAGCTCCTATAATTCACCCCTCCACTTT. J is TRBJ1-6 and V is TRBV14, with D uncertain. The ends were cut back, 5 bases at V and 0 bases at J, with 14 bases in the middle. CDR3 length: 17 amino acids. Germline-derived CDR1 and CDR2 are SGHDN and FVKESK.

This chain joins TRBV28 and TRBJ2-5; D is possibly TRBD2 (5 bases). V was pared by 6 bases and J by 2 bases, with 16 bases between. There are 15 residues in the CDR3. CDR1 MDHEN and CDR2 SYDVKM come from the germline V gene. The CDR3: CASRTPQRRQETQYF. DNA for the CDR3: TGTGCCAGCAGGACCCCCCAGCGGCGGCAAGAGACCCAGTACTTC.

The rearrangement joins TRBV12-3 or TRBV12-4 to TRBJ2-2; D might be TRBD2 (5 bases). V was cut by 2 bases and J by 7 bases, with 8 bases left in between. There are 13 residues in the CDR3. CDR3 in amino acids: CASSLPGIGELFF. In DNA, the CDR3 is TGTGCCAGCAGTTTACCGGGGATCGGGGAGCTGTTTTTT.

The V call is TRBV12-3 or TRBV12-4, the J call TRBJ1-4, with D perhaps TRBD1 (5 bases). V was clipped by 3 bases and J by 7 bases, with 9 bases between them. CDR3 length: 13 residues. CDR3 sequence reads: CASSLGGSEKLFF. CDR3 coding DNA: TGTGCCAGCAGTTTGGGGGGGTCTGAAAAACTGTTTTTT.

This chain connects TRBV7-9 to TRBJ2-2, with TRBD2 as a possible D gene (5 bases). This CDR3 contains 16 residues. Germline CDR1 reads SEHNR; CDR2 reads FQNEAQ (reference sequence). V gave up 2 bases and J gave up 0 bases, with 10 bases separating them. CDR3 amino acids: CASSLTGSPNTGELFF. CDR3 coding DNA: TGTGCCAGCAGCTTAACGGGATCGCCGAACACCGGGGAGCTGTTTTTT.

The rearrangement joins TRBV24-1 to TRBJ2-1; D remains ambiguous. Per germline, CDR1 KGHDR and CDR2 SFDVKD. This CDR3 region has 14 residues. The V gene lost 4 bases and the J gene lost 6 bases, with 12 bases spanning the gap. The CDR3 coding sequence is TGTGCCACCAGTGAACCGACTTCTTTCAATGAGCAGTTCTTC. The encoded protein is CATSEPTSFNEQFF.

The J gene is TRBJ2-7, the V gene TRBV13; possible D gene TRBD1, 5 bases. In germline, CDR1 is PRHDT, CDR2 FYEKMQ (reference sequence). The CDR3 is made up of 12 amino acids. V lost 6 bases and J lost 1, with 7 bases in between. CDR3 loop: CASRDSSYEQYF. The CDR3 region has the DNA TGTGCCAGCAGAGACAGTTCCTACGAGCAGTACTTC.

This clone has just a few counts. This chain uses TRBV27 with TRBJ1-4, with 10 positions matching TRBD1. The ends lost 2 bases at V and 5 bases at J; junction bases unmatched: 2. Germline CDR1 reads MNHEY; CDR2 reads SMNVEV (reference sequence). The CDR3 is made up of 15 amino acids. The CDR3 coding sequence is TGTGCCAGCAGTTTAGTGGGACAGGGGAATGAAAAACTGTTTTTT. This gives the protein CASSLVGQGNEKLFF.

V usage is TRBV28 and J usage is TRBJ2-7; 8 bases align to TRBD1. J was trimmed by 6 bases and V by 5 bases; bases with no gene match: 15. CDR3 size: 16 residues. The germline gives CDR1 MDHEN, CDR2 SYDVKM. The CDR3 nucleotides are TGTGCCAGCAGTCTCCTCACACGGGGACAGGCGTCCGAGCAGTACTTC. Its protein is CASSLLTRGQASEQYF.

V and J are TRBV12-5 and TRBJ2-3, with D perhaps TRBD1 (5 bases). CDR1 is LGHNT, CDR2 FRNRAP, per germline. Trimming removed 5 bases from V and 4 bases from J, with 7 bases in between. The CDR3 sequence is 12 residues long. The CDR3 reads CASGRGSDTQYF. In DNA, the CDR3 is TGTGCTAGTGGTAGGGGCTCAGATACGCAGTATTTT.

This chain uses TRBV7-2 with TRBJ2-7; TRBD2 matches 7 bases. The germline V gene has CDR1 SGHTA and CDR2 FQGNSA. The CDR3 has 14 amino acids. With 5 bases clipped from V and 1 base from J, the junction kept 5 bases outside the gene matches. CDR3 in amino acids: CASSPRDYSYEQYF. As DNA, the CDR3 is TGTGCCAGCAGCCCCCGGGACTATTCCTACGAGCAGTACTTC.

V gene TRBV7-2 combines with J gene TRBJ2-3, with 7 nucleotides matching TRBD1. With 5 bases clipped from V and 5 bases from J, the junction kept 10 bases outside the gene matches. The CDR3 consists of 15 residues. Germline V lookup: CDR1 SGHTA, CDR2 FQGNSA. The CDR3 here is CASSATGDFRDTQYF. The CDR3, as DNA: TGTGCCAGCAGCGCTACAGGGGATTTCAGAGATACGCAGTATTTT.

The chain has TRBV7-2 and TRBJ1-5; TRBD1 is a possible D gene (5 bases). The CDR3 is 16 amino acids. V was shortened by 5 bases and J by 1 base, with 15 bases between the two germline ends. CDR1 is SGHTA, CDR2 FQGNSA, per germline. CDR3 nucleotide sequence: TGTGCCAGCAGCCAAGGTGGGGGGACGAGCAATCAGCCCCAGCATTTT. Translating gives CASSQGGGTSNQPQHF. The full variable domain, its missing parts supplied by reference TRBV7-2 and TRBJ1-5, is GAGVSQSPSNKVTEKGKDVELRCDPISGHTALYWYRQSLGQGLEFLIYFQGNSAPDKSGLPSDRFSAERTGGSVSTLTIQRTQQEDSAVYLCASSQGGGTSNQPQHFGDGTRLSIL.

The rearrangement links TRBV5-6 to TRBJ2-7, with 8 bases matching TRBD2. The CDR3 sequence is 14 residues long. Germline-derived CDR1 and CDR2 are SGHDT and YYEEEE. After removal of 2 bases from V and 5 bases from J, the junction contained 6 bases not matched to a gene. CDR3 in amino acids: CASSFPGLGNEQYF. The CDR3 DNA sequence: TGTGCCAGCAGCTTCCCGGGACTAGGTAACGAGCAGTACTTC. Looking up the rest from reference TRBV5-6 and TRBJ2-7 gives the full variable domain: DAGVTQSPTHLIKTRGQQVTLRCSPKSGHDTVSWYQQALGQGPQFIFQYYEEEERQRGNFPDRFSGHQFPNYSSELNVNALLLGDSALYLCASSFPGLGNEQYFGPGTRLTVT.

CDR3 coding DNA: TGTGCCAGTAGTGTGGGGCAGGGCGTCGAGCAGTACTTC. Protein sequence: CASSVGQGVEQYF. The chain employs TRBV19 and TRBJ2-7; D is possibly TRBD1 (5 bases). This CDR3 comprises 13 residues. Trimming removed 5 bases from V and 6 bases from J, with 14 bases in between. The germline CDR1 and CDR2 sequences are LNHDA and SQIVND (reference sequence).

This chain links TRBV6-6 with TRBJ2-1; perhaps TRBD2 as D (6 bases). With 6 bases removed from V and 0 bases from J, the gap between germline ends came to 15 bases. CDR1 and CDR2 from the germline V gene are MNHNY and SVGAGI (reference sequence). CDR3 size: 16 residues. CDR3 sequence reads: CASSVTRGISYNEQFF. The CDR3 DNA reads as TGTGCCAGCAGCGTGACACGCGGGATCTCCTACAATGAGCAGTTCTTC.

CDR3 bases: TGTGCCAGCAGCGTAAGAAGGGACAACCCCTCCTACGAGCAGTACTTC. Its protein product is CASSVRRDNPSYEQYF. This chain uses TRBV9 with TRBJ2-7, with D maybe TRBD1 (6 bases). The CDR3 covers 16 residues. CDR1 is SGDLS, CDR2 YYNGEE, per germline. Trimming took off 1 base at V and 0 bases at J, with 14 bases between the two ends.

CDR3 sequence reads: CASSQRTTSSYEQYF. In DNA, the CDR3 is TGCGCCAGCAGCCAAAGGACTACGAGCTCCTACGAGCAGTACTTC. This chain connects TRBV4-3 to TRBJ2-7; D is possibly TRBD2 (6 bases). Germline CDR1 is LGHNA and CDR2 is YSLEER. The CDR3 totals 15 residues. Trimming shortened V by 2 bases and J by 0 bases, and 11 bases separated the two germline ends.

The chain carries TRBV5-6 and TRBJ1-1; 8 bases are a match to TRBD1. V shed 3 bases and J 2 bases; nucleotides not matched to a gene: 9. The CDR3 extends over 16 amino acids. Per the germline V gene, CDR1 is SGHDT and CDR2 is YYEEEE. CDR3 residues: CASSSGTGTGNTEAFF. The CDR3 nucleotides read TGTGCCAGCAGCTCAGGAACCGGGACAGGCAACACTGAAGCTTTCTTT.